This TCR beta chain was identified in a study of shared clonotypes between healthy human individuals. Study outcomes and limitations: The low donor count limited represented genetic and exposure-history diversity. Sampling covered nothing but blood. Tissue TCR repertoires likely differ from those found in blood. Larger richness was generally estimated for naive than memory subsets.

Turning to this clone: The antigen remains undetermined.

Profiling relied on immunoSEQ multiplex PCR, and the TCRdb table lists in-frame clones only, not all of them. The sample has about 1 million clones, about 74% seen once; the top ten hold about 1.5%. CD45RA-negative memory and CD45RA+ naive subsets were split from the CD4+ cells. The CDR3 totals 11 residues. Trimming took off 3 bases at V and 3 bases at J, with 2 bases between the two ends. Per germline, CDR1 SNHLY and CDR2 FYNNEI. The gene calls are TRBV2 and TRBJ1-1; no firm D call. Sequenced: memory CD4+ T cells sorted from blood. The subset denotes: CD45RA-negative fraction. The TCR was taken from a young man in good health. CDR3 sequence: CASSDDTEAFF. DNA of the CDR3: TGTGCCAGCAGTGATGACACTGAAGCTTTCTTT.